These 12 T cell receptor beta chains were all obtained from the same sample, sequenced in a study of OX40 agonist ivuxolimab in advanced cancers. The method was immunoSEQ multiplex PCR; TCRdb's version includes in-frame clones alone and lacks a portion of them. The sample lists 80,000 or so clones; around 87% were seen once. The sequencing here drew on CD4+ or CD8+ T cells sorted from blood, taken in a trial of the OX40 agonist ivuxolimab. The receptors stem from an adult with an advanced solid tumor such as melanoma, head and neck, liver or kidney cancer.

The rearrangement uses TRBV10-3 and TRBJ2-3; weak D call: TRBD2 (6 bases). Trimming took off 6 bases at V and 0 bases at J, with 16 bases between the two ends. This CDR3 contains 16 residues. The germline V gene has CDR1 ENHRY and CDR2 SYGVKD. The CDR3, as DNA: TGTGCCATCAGCAGGAATAGCGGAGTTAGCACAGATACGCAGTATTTT. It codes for CAISRNSGVSTDTQYF.

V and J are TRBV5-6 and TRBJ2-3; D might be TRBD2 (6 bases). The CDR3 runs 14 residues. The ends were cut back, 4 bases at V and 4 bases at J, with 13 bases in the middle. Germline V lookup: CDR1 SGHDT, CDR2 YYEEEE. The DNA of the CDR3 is TGTGCCAGCAGCCCCGAGACGGGGGCAGATACGCAGTATTTT. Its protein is CASSPETGADTQYF. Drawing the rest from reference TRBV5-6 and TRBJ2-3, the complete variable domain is DAGVTQSPTHLIKTRGQQVTLRCSPKSGHDTVSWYQQALGQGPQFIFQYYEEEERQRGNFPDRFSGHQFPNYSSELNVNALLLGDSALYLCASSPETGADTQYFGPGTRLTVL.

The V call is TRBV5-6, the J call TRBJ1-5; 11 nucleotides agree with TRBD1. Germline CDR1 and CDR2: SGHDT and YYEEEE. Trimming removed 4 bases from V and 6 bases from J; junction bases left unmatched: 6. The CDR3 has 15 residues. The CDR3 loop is CASSPGTGGGQPQHF. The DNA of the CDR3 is TGTGCCAGCAGCCCCGGGACAGGGGGAGGTCAGCCCCAGCATTTT.

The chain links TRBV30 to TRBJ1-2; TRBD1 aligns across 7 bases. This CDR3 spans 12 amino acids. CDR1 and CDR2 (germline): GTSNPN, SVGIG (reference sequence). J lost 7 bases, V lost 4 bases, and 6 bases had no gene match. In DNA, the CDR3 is TGTGCCTGGATCAAGGGGGCTGGTGGCTACACCTTC. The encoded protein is CAWIKGAGGYTF.

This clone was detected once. CDR3 nucleotides: TGTGCCAGTAGTATAGGCCACGCTAGCGGGTCCTCCTACAATGAGCAGTTCTTC. It codes for CASSIGHASGSSYNEQFF. V usage is TRBV19 and J usage is TRBJ2-1; 8 bases align to TRBD2. The CDR3 contains 18 residues. V lost 1 base to trimming and J lost 0 bases; unmatched junction nucleotides: 8. CDR1 LNHDA and CDR2 SQIVND come from the germline V gene (reference sequence).

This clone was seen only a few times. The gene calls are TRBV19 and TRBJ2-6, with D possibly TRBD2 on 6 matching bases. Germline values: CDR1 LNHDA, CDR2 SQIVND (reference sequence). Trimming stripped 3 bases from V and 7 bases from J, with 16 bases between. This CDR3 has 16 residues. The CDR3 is CASSIRDSQGANVLTF. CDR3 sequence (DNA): TGTGCCAGTAGTATCCGGGACTCGCAAGGAGCCAACGTCCTGACTTTC. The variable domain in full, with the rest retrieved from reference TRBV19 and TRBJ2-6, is DGGITQSPKYLFRKEGQNVTLSCEQNLNHDAMYWYRQDPGQGLRLIYYSQIVNDFQKGDIAEGYSVSREKKESFPLTVTSAQKNPTAFYLCASSIRDSQGANVLTFGAGSRLTVL.

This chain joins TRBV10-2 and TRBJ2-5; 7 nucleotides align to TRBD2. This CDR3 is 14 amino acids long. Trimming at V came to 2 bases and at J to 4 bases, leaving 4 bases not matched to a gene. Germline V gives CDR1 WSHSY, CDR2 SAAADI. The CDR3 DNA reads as TGCGCCAGCAGTGAGCCGGGGGGACCAGAGACCCAGTACTTC. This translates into CASSEPGGPETQYF.

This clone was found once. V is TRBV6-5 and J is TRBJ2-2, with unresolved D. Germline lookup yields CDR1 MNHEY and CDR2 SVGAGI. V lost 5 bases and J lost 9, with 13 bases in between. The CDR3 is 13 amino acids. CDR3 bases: TGTGCCAGCAGTGAAAGGGTTCTCCGGGAGCTGTTTTTT. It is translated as CASSERVLRELFF.

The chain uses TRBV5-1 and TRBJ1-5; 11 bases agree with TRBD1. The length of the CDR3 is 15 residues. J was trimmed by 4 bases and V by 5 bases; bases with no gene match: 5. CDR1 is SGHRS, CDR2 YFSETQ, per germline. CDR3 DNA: TGCGCCAGCAGGATCGGGACAGGGGGAAATCAGCCCCAGCATTTT. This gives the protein CASRIGTGGNQPQHF.

Here the CDR3 DNA reads TGTGCCAGCTCACCATCCAGGGAAGCTGAAGCTTTCTTT. Translation: CASSPSREAEAFF. The chain recombines TRBV18 with TRBJ1-1; D perhaps matches TRBD1 (5 bases). With 2 bases removed from V and 6 bases from J, the gap between germline ends came to 10 bases. Germline V gives CDR1 KGHSH, CDR2 LQKENI. This CDR3 comprises 13 residues.

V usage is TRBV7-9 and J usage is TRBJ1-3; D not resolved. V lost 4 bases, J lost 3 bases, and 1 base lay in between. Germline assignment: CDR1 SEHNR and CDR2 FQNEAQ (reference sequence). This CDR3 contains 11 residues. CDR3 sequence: CASSYGNTIYF. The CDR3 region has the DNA TGTGCCAGCAGCTATGGAAACACCATATATTTT.

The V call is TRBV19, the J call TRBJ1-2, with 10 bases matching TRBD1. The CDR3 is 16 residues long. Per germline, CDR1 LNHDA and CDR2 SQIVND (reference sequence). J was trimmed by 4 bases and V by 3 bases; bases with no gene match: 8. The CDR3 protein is CASSMEDRGYFYGYTF. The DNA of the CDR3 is TGTGCCAGTAGTATGGAGGACAGGGGGTATTTCTATGGCTACACCTTC.